Listed below are T cell receptor beta chains from one sample, sequenced in a study of blood T cell repertoires in COVID-19. Sequencing used immunoSEQ multiplex PCR; TCRdb keeps in-frame clones, though not all of them. The sample holds approximately 210,000 clones, around 82% seen once. Sequencing used peripheral blood. These receptors all stem from a woman between 40 and 50 years old with acute or convalescent COVID-19. CDR3s include the opening cysteine and the closing phenylalanine or tryptophan. The order of the fields is V gene, clone size, J gene, D gene, CDR3 DNA, CDR3 protein. The D gene is left open where the match is weak. A clone size is listed for some rows: how often the clone was seen (once, few, many), or a class if it is expanded.

TRBV4-1	few	TRBJ2-7	TRBD2	TGCGCCAGCAGCCAACCCACTAGCGGTACCTACGAGCAGTACTTC	CASSQPTSGTYEQYF
TRBV27	.	TRBJ1-2	TRBD1	TGTGCCAGCAGTTTAAGGGGACAGGGGGTTTGGGGCTACACCTTC	CASSLRGQGVWGYTF
TRBV2	few	TRBJ1-1	.	TGTGCCAGCAGCCAGAACACTGAAGCTTTCTTT	CASSQNTEAFF
TRBV23-1	.	TRBJ2-1	TRBD1	TGCGCCAGCAGTCATTACAGGGGGTCCTACAATGAGCAGTTCTTC	CASSHYRGSYNEQFF
TRBV5-1	.	TRBJ2-3	TRBD2	TGCGCCAGCAGCTTGGTTAGCGGGGGGAGCACAGATACGCAGTATTTT	CASSLVSGGSTDTQYF
TRBV7-2	.	TRBJ1-1	TRBD1	TGTGCCAGCAGCTTAGCGCGGACAGGGGGCAAGGTAGCTTTCTTT	CASSLARTGGKVAFF
TRBV29-1	.	TRBJ2-5	TRBD1	TGCAGCGTTCAAGGACAGGGAGAGACCCAGTACTTC	CSVQGQGETQYF
TRBV7-3	.	TRBJ1-5	.	TGTGCCAGCAGCTCCGGACAGTTGAATCAGCCCCAGCATTTT	CASSSGQLNQPQHF
TRBV12-5	.	TRBJ2-1	.	TGTGCTAGTGGTTCGCACAGGGTCTCCTACAATGAGCAGTTCTTC	CASGSHRVSYNEQFF
TRBV5-1	.	TRBJ2-3	TRBD2	TGCGCCAGCAGCTCCGGGACTAAGAACAAGGCTACGCAGTATTTT	CASSSGTKNKATQYF
TRBV9	.	TRBJ2-2	TRBD1	TGTGCCAGCAGCGCACGCCCGGGACAGGGGCACACCGGGGAGCTGTTTTTT	CASSARPGQGHTGELFF
TRBV3-1/TRBV3-2	.	TRBJ1-5	TRBD1	TGTGCCAGCAGCCAAGGCGGGACAGGGAGGGTGCATCAGCCCCAGCATTTT	CASSQGGTGRVHQPQHF
TRBV6-1	few	TRBJ1-2	TRBD1	TGTGCCAGCAGTGGCCGGGACAGGGCCCTAGATATATATGGCTACACCTTC	CASSGRDRALDIYGYTF
TRBV7-7	.	TRBJ1-5	.	TGTGCCAGCAGTCGAGACAGAGATCAGCCCCAGCATTTT	CASSRDRDQPQHF
TRBV6-1	.	TRBJ2-7	.	TGTGCCAGCAGTGAACGTTTAGGGGTAGGGGCCTACGAGCAGTACTTC	CASSERLGVGAYEQYF
TRBV5-6	once	TRBJ1-2	TRBD1	TGTGCCAGCAGCCTGGTGGGACAGGGTAGCTATGGCTACACCTTC	CASSLVGQGSYGYTF
TRBV7-6	few	TRBJ1-1	.	TGTGCCAGCAGCTTAGAGCGGAACACTGAAGCTTTCTTT	CASSLERNTEAFF
TRBV7-8	.	TRBJ2-6	TRBD1	TGTGCCAGCAGCCACATAAGGGACAGGGGCATCCCTGGGGCCAACGTCCTGACTTTC	CASSHIRDRGIPGANVLTF
TRBV19	.	TRBJ1-2	.	TGTGCCAGTAGTATGGGCGGGACGGACTACTATGGCTACACCTTC	CASSMGGTDYYGYTF
TRBV11-2	once	TRBJ2-3	TRBD1	TGTGCCAGCAGCTCCCTTACTGACAGGGGGGGCACAGATACGCAGTATTTT	CASSSLTDRGGTDTQYF
TRBV29-1	.	TRBJ1-2	.	TGCAGCGTCGTGACAGTCTATGGCTACACCTTC	CSVVTVYGYTF
TRBV7-8	.	TRBJ1-1	.	TGTGCCAGCAGCTTAGATCGGGGGAGCACTGAAGCTTTCTTT	CASSLDRGSTEAFF
TRBV24-1	.	TRBJ2-1	TRBD1	TGTGCCAGCCGAGGCGGACAGGGGGCTTTCAATGAGCAGTTCTTC	CASRGGQGAFNEQFF
TRBV29-1	once	TRBJ2-2	.	TGCAGCGTTTGGCTGAACACCGGGGAGCTGTTTTTT	CSVWLNTGELFF
TRBV2	.	TRBJ2-7	.	TGTGCCAGCAGTGATCCGAGGAGGGGAATCGTCTACGAGCAGTACTTC	CASSDPRRGIVYEQYF
TRBV9	.	TRBJ1-2	TRBD1	TGTGCCAGCAGCGCGGGACAGGGGGGCTATGGCTACACCTTC	CASSAGQGGYGYTF
TRBV5-8	.	TRBJ1-3	.	TGTGCCAGCAGCTTCGAGCCAAATGGAAACACCATATATTTT	CASSFEPNGNTIYF
TRBV19	.	TRBJ1-2	.	TGTGCCAGTAGCGACACCACCTACTATGGCTACACCTTC	CASSDTTYYGYTF
TRBV5-4	.	TRBJ2-7	TRBD2	TGTGCCAGCAGCCAGACTAGCAGTCACTACGAGCAGTACTTC	CASSQTSSHYEQYF
TRBV7-8	few	TRBJ1-2	.	TGTGCCAGCAGCTTAGCCGCTGCGGCAGTAAGTAACTATGGCTACACCTTC	CASSLAAAAVSNYGYTF
TRBV7-2	.	TRBJ2-7	TRBD2	TGTGCCAGCAGCTTAGTAGCGGGAGGGTCCGAGCAGTACTTC	CASSLVAGGSEQYF
TRBV11-2	.	TRBJ2-7	.	TGTGCCAGCAGCGGACCCAGGGGCTCCTACGAGCAGTACTTC	CASSGPRGSYEQYF
TRBV29-1	.	TRBJ1-2	.	TGCAGCGTTGAGTTTGGGGAGGACTATGGCTACACCTTC	CSVEFGEDYGYTF
TRBV9	.	TRBJ2-3	TRBD2	TGTGCCAGCAGCCTTAGCGGGAGGGCTGATACGCAGTATTTT	CASSLSGRADTQYF
TRBV3-1/TRBV3-2	.	TRBJ2-3	TRBD2	TGTGCCAGCAGCCAAGATTTTAGGACTAGGGATTTT	CASSQDFRTRDF
TRBV21-1	.	TRBJ1-5	.	TGTGCCAGCAGCAAAGTGTTAGGACTGAGGAATCAGCCCCAGCATTTT	CASSKVLGLRNQPQHF
TRBV18	.	TRBJ1-6	TRBD1	TGTGCCAGCTCATACGGACAGGGCATTAAGTCACCCCTCCACTTT	CASSYGQGIKSPLHF